This record looks at one T cell receptor beta chain sequence and its context. Its antigen is currently unknown. Trimming stripped 0 bases from V and 4 bases from J, with 16 bases between. Per the germline V gene, CDR1 is SGDLS and CDR2 is YYNGEE. The CDR3 spans 16 residues. Generated by immunoSEQ multiplex PCR, the TCRdb table keeps only in-frame clones and is missing some. Of 85,000 to 110,000 clones in the sample, 90% to 95% were seen once. The data belong to a study of T cell responses to AZD1222 COVID-19 vaccine. Whole-study findings and limits: In all cases, repertoires were sampled only after the peak T cell response. Seropositive AZD1222 recipients at baseline numbered only 6 or 7.

The receptor was isolated from an adult in good health. V usage is TRBV9 and J usage is TRBJ1-1; possibly TRBD1 for D (5 bases). The sequences come from peripheral blood, collected on day 0 of AZD1222 vaccination. This CDR3 is CASSVGGRDAPTEAFF. The CDR3 DNA sequence: TGTGCCAGCAGCGTAGGTGGCAGGGACGCGCCCACTGAAGCTTTCTTT. Based on the CDR3 plus reference TRBV9 and TRBJ1-1, the full variable domain is DSGVTQTPKHLITATGQRVTLRCSPRSGDLSVYWYQQSLDQGLQFLIQYYNGEERAKGNILERFSAQQFPDLHSELNLSSLELGDSALYFCASSVGGRDAPTEAFFGQGTRLTVV.